These T cell receptor beta chains were read from a single sample in a study of T cells after yellow fever vaccination. TCRdb processed the 5' RACE reads anew with MiXCR; each CDR3 protein has one entry. The table shows 350,000 to 450,000 distinct CDR3 sequences, with 18% occurring only once. Source: PBMCs, taken before the yellow fever booster vaccination. These receptors were taken from a man between 18 and 29 years old who received the YFV17D yellow fever vaccine. The CDR3 runs from the conserved cysteine through the conserved F or W. The order of the fields is J gene, V gene, D gene, clone size, CDR3 protein, CDR3 DNA. D genes are given only for firm matches. Clone size is not always given. Where it is, it says once, few, many or a class for expanded clones.

j_call: TRBJ2-3; v_call: TRBV6-5; d_call: .; clone_size: .; cdr3_aa: CASSYSKGTDTQYF; cdr3_nt: TGTGCCAGCAGTTACTCGAAGGGCACAGATACGCAGTATTTT
j_call: TRBJ1-4; v_call: TRBV5-1; d_call: .; clone_size: .; cdr3_aa: CASKPGDSPYEKLFF; cdr3_nt: TGCGCCAGCAAACCAGGGGACTCCCCGTATGAAAAACTGTTTTTT
j_call: TRBJ2-5; v_call: TRBV9; d_call: .; clone_size: few; cdr3_aa: CASSVATGVKETQYF; cdr3_nt: TGTGCCAGCAGCGTAGCAACAGGAGTAAAAGAGACCCAGTACTTC
j_call: TRBJ2-3; v_call: TRBV2; d_call: .; clone_size: .; cdr3_aa: CASSGGTRRTDTQYF; cdr3_nt: TGTGCCAGCAGTGGCGGGACGCGACGCACAGATACGCAGTATTTT
j_call: TRBJ1-5; v_call: TRBV20-1; d_call: .; clone_size: once; cdr3_aa: CSARPLTGQPQHF; cdr3_nt: TGCAGTGCTAGACCCTTAACCGGGCAGCCCCAGCATTTT
j_call: TRBJ2-5; v_call: TRBV29-1; d_call: .; clone_size: few; cdr3_aa: CSVDLTESTQETQYF; cdr3_nt: TGCAGCGTTGATTTGACAGAAAGTACCCAAGAGACCCAGTACTTC
j_call: TRBJ2-3; v_call: TRBV9; d_call: .; clone_size: .; cdr3_aa: CASSVGNTDTQYF; cdr3_nt: TGTGCCAGCAGCGTCGGCAACACAGATACGCAGTATTTT
j_call: TRBJ2-2; v_call: TRBV7-9; d_call: TRBD2; clone_size: few; cdr3_aa: CASSLALAENTGELFF; cdr3_nt: TGTGCCAGCAGCTTAGCGCTAGCGGAAAACACCGGGGAGCTGTTTTTT
j_call: TRBJ2-5; v_call: TRBV29-1; d_call: .; clone_size: few; cdr3_aa: CSVEDVLDSTKETQYF; cdr3_nt: TGCAGCGTTGAAGATGTGTTGGACAGTACGAAAGAGACCCAGTACTTC
j_call: TRBJ2-5; v_call: TRBV20-1; d_call: .; clone_size: few; cdr3_aa: CSATSAGITVETQYF; cdr3_nt: TGCAGTGCAACGTCGGCAGGGATCACGGTCGAGACCCAGTACTTC
j_call: TRBJ2-2; v_call: TRBV6-5; d_call: .; clone_size: .; cdr3_aa: CASSYGWGETGELFF; cdr3_nt: TGTGCCAGCAGTTACGGTTGGGGAGAGACCGGGGAGCTGTTTTTT
j_call: TRBJ2-3; v_call: TRBV6-1; d_call: .; clone_size: few; cdr3_aa: CASSEHVAADTQYF; cdr3_nt: TGTGCCAGCAGTGAACACGTGGCGGCAGATACGCAGTATTTT
j_call: TRBJ1-1; v_call: TRBV5-1; d_call: .; clone_size: .; cdr3_aa: CASRINGYRNTEAFF; cdr3_nt: TGCGCCAGCAGAATCAATGGTTATCGGAACACTGAAGCTTTCTTT
j_call: TRBJ2-3; v_call: TRBV9; d_call: TRBD2; clone_size: few; cdr3_aa: CASSVALAADTQYF; cdr3_nt: TGTGCCAGCAGCGTAGCACTAGCGGCAGATACGCAGTATTTT
j_call: TRBJ2-1; v_call: TRBV12-3/TRBV12-4; d_call: TRBD2; clone_size: .; cdr3_aa: CASRPPSGTYNEQFF; cdr3_nt: TGTGCCAGCAGGCCCCCAAGCGGGACCTACAATGAGCAGTTCTTC
j_call: TRBJ2-2; v_call: TRBV4-3; d_call: .; clone_size: few; cdr3_aa: CASSQVELSGELFF; cdr3_nt: TGCGCCAGCAGCCAAGTCGAGCTGTCCGGGGAGCTGTTTTTT
j_call: TRBJ1-6; v_call: TRBV20-1; d_call: .; clone_size: .; cdr3_aa: CSARDPRADSPLHF; cdr3_nt: TGCAGTGCTAGAGATCCCAGGGCGGATTCACCCCTCCACTTT
j_call: TRBJ2-2; v_call: TRBV7-2; d_call: .; clone_size: few; cdr3_aa: CASSFYRGTGELFF; cdr3_nt: TGTGCCAGCAGCTTTTATCGGGGGACCGGGGAGCTGTTTTTT
j_call: TRBJ2-3; v_call: TRBV5-1; d_call: .; clone_size: few; cdr3_aa: CASSLDRRGIDTQYF; cdr3_nt: TGCGCCAGCAGCTTGGATCGGCGGGGTATAGATACGCAGTATTTT
j_call: TRBJ1-3; v_call: TRBV5-6; d_call: .; clone_size: few; cdr3_aa: CASSKGPADTIYF; cdr3_nt: TGTGCCAGCAGCAAGGGACCAGCGGACACCATATATTTT
j_call: TRBJ2-1; v_call: TRBV4-2; d_call: .; clone_size: .; cdr3_aa: CASSHLTGPEQFF; cdr3_nt: TGTGCCAGCAGCCATCTTACTGGGCCTGAGCAGTTCTTC
j_call: TRBJ2-2; v_call: TRBV5-1; d_call: .; clone_size: .; cdr3_aa: CASLGGANTGELFF; cdr3_nt: TGCGCCAGCCTAGGCGGGGCGAACACCGGGGAGCTGTTTTTT
j_call: TRBJ2-1; v_call: TRBV20-1; d_call: .; clone_size: few; cdr3_aa: CSARSVTGLIYNEQFF; cdr3_nt: TGCAGTGCACGTAGTGTCACAGGGTTAATCTACAATGAGCAGTTCTTC
j_call: TRBJ2-2; v_call: TRBV7-2; d_call: .; clone_size: .; cdr3_aa: CASSWGRRGTGELFF; cdr3_nt: TGTGCCAGCAGCTGGGGAAGGCGGGGCACCGGGGAGCTGTTTTTT
j_call: TRBJ1-1; v_call: TRBV12-3/TRBV12-4; d_call: .; clone_size: .; cdr3_aa: CASSFVRQVNTEAFF; cdr3_nt: TGTGCCAGCAGTTTCGTCCGTCAGGTGAACACTGAAGCTTTCTTT
j_call: TRBJ2-3; v_call: TRBV9; d_call: .; clone_size: many; cdr3_aa: CASSVGFGGTDTQYF; cdr3_nt: TGTGCCAGCAGCGTAGGGTTTGGGGGAACAGATACGCAGTATTTT
j_call: TRBJ2-3; v_call: TRBV29-1; d_call: .; clone_size: .; cdr3_aa: CSVAGDTQYF; cdr3_nt: TGCAGCGTTGCCGGGGATACGCAGTATTTT
j_call: TRBJ2-7; v_call: TRBV20-1; d_call: .; clone_size: few; cdr3_aa: CSARREPYEQYF; cdr3_nt: TGCAGTGCAAGAAGGGAACCCTACGAGCAGTACTTC
j_call: TRBJ2-5; v_call: TRBV7-2; d_call: .; clone_size: .; cdr3_aa: CASSFGVDGETQYF; cdr3_nt: TGTGCCAGCAGCTTCGGGGTAGACGGAGAGACCCAGTACTTC
j_call: TRBJ2-3; v_call: TRBV7-9; d_call: .; clone_size: few; cdr3_aa: CASSRKPDSYTDTQYF; cdr3_nt: TGTGCCAGCAGCAGGAAACCGGACAGTTACACAGATACGCAGTATTTT
j_call: TRBJ2-7; v_call: TRBV20-1; d_call: TRBD1; clone_size: many; cdr3_aa: CSARDRGLTYEQYF; cdr3_nt: TGCAGTGCAAGAGACAGGGGGCTAACCTACGAGCAGTACTTC
j_call: TRBJ1-2; v_call: TRBV4-3; d_call: .; clone_size: few; cdr3_aa: CASSQEEAGGSYTF; cdr3_nt: TGCGCCAGCAGCCAAGAGGAGGCGGGCGGCAGCTACACCTTC
j_call: TRBJ2-5; v_call: TRBV6-2/TRBV6-3; d_call: .; clone_size: few; cdr3_aa: CASSYPEETQYF; cdr3_nt: TGTGCCAGCAGTTACCCTGAAGAGACCCAGTACTTC
j_call: TRBJ1-2; v_call: TRBV6-1; d_call: .; clone_size: .; cdr3_aa: CASSELLYGYTF; cdr3_nt: TGTGCCAGCAGTGAACTGCTATATGGCTACACCTTC
j_call: TRBJ2-1; v_call: TRBV9; d_call: TRBD2; clone_size: few; cdr3_aa: CASSPTSGGAHEQFF; cdr3_nt: TGTGCCAGCAGCCCCACTAGCGGGGGGGCCCATGAGCAGTTCTTC
j_call: TRBJ1-1; v_call: TRBV6-5; d_call: TRBD1; clone_size: many; cdr3_aa: CASSHGTAGMNTEAFF; cdr3_nt: TGTGCCAGCAGCCATGGGACAGCCGGAATGAACACTGAAGCTTTCTTT
j_call: TRBJ2-3; v_call: TRBV29-1; d_call: .; clone_size: few; cdr3_aa: CSVEGWRATDTQYF; cdr3_nt: TGCAGCGTTGAGGGTTGGAGGGCCACAGATACGCAGTATTTT
j_call: TRBJ2-1; v_call: TRBV7-9; d_call: TRBD2; clone_size: .; cdr3_aa: CASSPGTSGYQSYNEQFF; cdr3_nt: TGTGCCAGCAGCCCTGGGACTAGCGGGTACCAATCCTACAATGAGCAGTTCTTC
j_call: TRBJ2-3; v_call: TRBV7-3; d_call: .; clone_size: .; cdr3_aa: CASSLGTMTDTQYF; cdr3_nt: TGTGCCAGCAGCTTGGGGACAATGACAGATACGCAGTATTTT
j_call: TRBJ1-2; v_call: TRBV7-2; d_call: .; clone_size: few; cdr3_aa: CASSTVHYGYTF; cdr3_nt: TGTGCCAGCAGCACAGTTCACTATGGCTACACCTTC
j_call: TRBJ2-5; v_call: TRBV20-1; d_call: .; clone_size: few; cdr3_aa: CSASDDRQETQYF; cdr3_nt: TGCAGTGCTAGTGACGACAGGCAGGAGACCCAGTACTTC
j_call: TRBJ2-5; v_call: TRBV20-1; d_call: .; clone_size: few; cdr3_aa: CSVPVRGPKTQYF; cdr3_nt: TGCAGTGTCCCAGTACGGGGGCCGAAGACCCAGTACTTC
j_call: TRBJ2-5; v_call: TRBV5-5; d_call: .; clone_size: few; cdr3_aa: CASSPRGTETQYF; cdr3_nt: TGTGCCAGCAGCCCTCGTGGTACAGAGACCCAGTACTTC
j_call: TRBJ2-5; v_call: TRBV7-8; d_call: TRBD1; clone_size: few; cdr3_aa: CASSFRGTVQETQYF; cdr3_nt: TGTGCCAGCAGCTTCAGGGGGACAGTTCAAGAGACCCAGTACTTC